This TCR beta chain was identified in a study of shared clonotypes between healthy human individuals (dated by TCRdb to 2019 to 2021). Background for the entire study: Two women and a few men aged 18 to 49 years were included in the cohort. Per donor, three plates each were used for CD4 naive and CD4 memory, two for CD8 naive, and one for CD8 memory. To estimate repertoire size and how much clonotypes are shared between individuals, the study performed deep sequencing of blood TCR repertoires from a few healthy adults. Different laboratories and diverse techniques were used to prepare libraries and sequence TCR repertoires, to increase sequencing depth and limit assay-specific biases. Per donor, leukapheresis produced somewhere between about 0.9 and 9.5 billion PBMCs.

CD8 naive samples were CD45RO-negative cells positively selected for CCR7, giving a CD45RA+CCR7+ population that excluded TemRA cells. The donors were healthy, HIV-negative adults with no recently reported acute infections or vaccinations. Every donor was a Caucasian adult residing in Nashville, Tennessee, USA. After blood collection by leukapheresis, PBMCs were isolated using Ficoll-Histopaque density gradient centrifugation and then cryopreserved in the vapor phase of liquid nitrogen. Purity and quantity of every magnetically sorted T cell population were checked by analytical flow cytometry. Each sorted fraction had its genomic DNA isolated and then quantified by UV absorbance on a Nanodrop 2000c. Turning to this clone: The specificity of this receptor is unknown. Base-call qualities are not available, and no considerably larger clone is one nucleotide away. Within the sample, other DNA sequences also encode this same CDR3.

What the authors observed across the whole study: Naive subsets generally had larger estimated clonotype richness than memory subsets. Rarefaction of sorted-subset datasets indicated incomplete sequencing despite the large sequencing depth. When a few donors were compared, the shared fraction of clonotypes was roughly 5% for naive CD4, approximately 3.3% for naive CD8, 2% to 2.5% for memory CD4, and approximately 0.4% for memory CD8. The genetic and exposure-history diversity represented was limited by the small number of donors. Clonotypes shared by all four sorted-subset donors showed higher generation probabilities than non-shared clonotypes. Pairwise subsampling led to the expectation that sequencing depth would affect the degree of clonotype sharing among donors. Sampling was restricted to blood, and TCR repertoires in tissue are likely to differ from TCR repertoires in blood.

The V end gives up 0 bases and the J end 2 bases, leaving 2 bases in the junction not matched to a gene. Including the terminal cysteine and phenylalanine, the CDR3 comprises 15 residues. CDR3 DNA is the only sequence kept; it has 45 bases, read in frame from the first base. The germline V gene provides CDR1 SGHDT and CDR2 YYEEEE. TCR CDR3 regions were amplified from genomic DNA by multiplex PCR using the deep immunoSEQ assay. Extracted genomic DNA from each cell subset was distributed evenly across all wells of several immunoSEQ 96-well plates, and each plate was treated as a replicate. For sorted subsets, each replicate PCR was loaded with approximately 190 ng genomic DNA, equivalent to 30,000 to 35,000 T cell genomes. Purified libraries were measured with a Qubit 3.0 fluorometer, size-checked on a Bioanalyzer 2100, and measured again with the KAPA Library Quantification kit. Each immunoSEQ 96-well plate was sequenced on its own single-read 150-cycle Illumina NextSeq 550 flow cell. Regarding the original processing steps: Because only junctional sequences without quality scores were contained in the immunoSEQ output, filtering matching that applied to full-length reads could not be performed. To assign V/J genes and CDR3, sequences were annotated using PyIR, a Python wrapper for IgBLAST v1.9, with IMGT germline references. Reads with weak V/J assignments (E-value above 1e-6), missing CDR3, stop codons, out-of-frame junctions, or ambiguous translated residues were removed. V3J clonotypes were defined as sequences sharing the same inferred V gene, J gene, and CDR3 amino acid sequence. To compute the percentage overlap between repertoires, the number of shared unique clonotypes was divided by the size of the smaller repertoire. Repertoire richness was assessed with RTK rarefaction, the Chao1 estimator, and Recon v2.1 estimates of unobserved clonotypes. OLGA was used to compute generation probabilities for all TCRbeta clonotypes that the gDNA method yielded from a handful of donors. The source is immuneACCESS, and TCRdb retained only in-frame sequences with V and J called. Part of the clones is not carried over; for the studies checked, unresolved V genes explain less than half of this, and the remainder is unexplained. That table furnishes V, J and clone size, whereas the DNA furnished D and trimming. Counted in this sample were roughly 2,000,000 clones; 93% of them appeared once. 1.5% to 2% of the sample goes to the ten largest clones.

The sequenced sample was naive CD8+ T cells from PBMCs. The sample's cell subset or site label, in plain terms: CD45RA+CCR7+. This clonotype was obtained from a man aged 18 to 30 in good health. Some clones in this sample may be carry-over from other donors' samples. The chain is made from TRBV5-6 and TRBJ2-7, and 10 junction bases match TRBD1. The CDR3 in this case is CASSLGGTGAYEQYF. The nucleotide sequence is given as TGTGCCAGCAGCTTGGGAGGGACAGGGGCCTACGAGCAGTACTTC.